The 13 T cell receptor beta chains below come from one sample, sequenced in a study of T cells after yellow fever vaccination (dated by TCRdb to the late 2010s). The protocol used for the library was 5' RACE. Sequencing took place on an Illumina HiSeq 2500. TCRdb reprocessed the public reads (quality trimming at Q25 with fastp, clone calling with MiXCR) and kept in-frame beta chains. Every entry covers one CDR3 protein and lists the most common genes and DNA from its rows. Recorded for this sample are 500,000 to 650,000 distinct CDR3 sequences; about a sixth of them occurred a single time. The top ten hold roughly 17% of the sample. The treatment or condition label, read with the paper, signifies: live attenuated yellow fever vaccine strain. The specimen comprised PBMCs, sampled 4 to 5 days after the first yellow fever vaccination. Source of these receptors: a man aged 18 to 35 who received the YFV17D yellow fever vaccine.

The chain is built from TRBV19 and TRBJ1-2, with TRBD1 matching over 11 bases. Germline CDR1 LNHDA, CDR2 SQIVND (reference sequence). The CDR3 totals 15 residues. V dropped 5 bases and J dropped 5; count of bases not matched to a gene: 7. CDR3: CASSFSGTGGYGYTF. The CDR3 DNA is TGTGCCAGTAGTTTCTCCGGGACAGGGGGTTATGGCTACACCTTC.

The V call is TRBV20-1, the J call TRBJ1-1; 8 bases are a match to TRBD1. Germline V gene data show CDR1 as DFQATT and CDR2 as SNEGSKA (reference sequence). This CDR3 contains 13 residues. With V trimmed by 4 bases and J by 3 bases, 4 bases remained unmatched. CDR3 in amino acids: CSATRGLDTEAFF. For the CDR3, the DNA is TGCAGTGCTACCAGGGGGCTAGACACTGAAGCTTTCTTT.

V and J are TRBV7-2 and TRBJ1-6, with D perhaps matching TRBD1 (6 bases). This CDR3 has 12 residues. Germline V CDR1 and CDR2: SGHTA, FQGNSA. Trimming left V 3 bases short and J 11 bases short, with 8 bases between. DNA of the CDR3: TGTGCCAGCAGCTTCCAGGGGACACCCCTCCACTTT. It translates to CASSFQGTPLHF.

The genes are TRBV29-1 and TRBJ1-1; D may be TRBD1 (5 bases). Germline CDR1 is SQVTM and CDR2 is ANQGSEA. With 7 bases removed from V and 0 bases from J, the gap between germline ends came to 12 bases. This CDR3 contains 13 residues. CDR3 in amino acids: CSARQSMNTEAFF. The CDR3 nucleotides are TGCAGCGCTAGACAGAGTATGAACACTGAAGCTTTCTTT.

This clonotype has a handful of counts. CDR3 nucleotides: TGTGCCAGCAGTTTTACCCTGGGTCTCATCCCGGGTGGCTACACCTTC. This translates into CASSFTLGLIPGGYTF. This chain connects TRBV7-2 to TRBJ1-2; D unclear. Germline V gene lookup returns CDR1 SGHTA and CDR2 FQGNSA. The CDR3 totals 16 residues. Trimming stripped 6 bases from V and 7 bases from J, with 24 bases between.

The chain links TRBV6-6 to TRBJ2-7; the D gene is possibly TRBD2 (7 bases). The CDR3 has 12 amino acids. With 5 bases removed from V and 9 bases from J, the gap between germline ends came to 14 bases. The germline CDR1 and CDR2 sequences are MNHNY and SVGAGI (reference sequence). CDR3 residues: CASSLGGAVQYV. The CDR3 region has the DNA TGTGCCAGCAGTCTGGGGGGGGCGGTGCAGTACGTC.

This clonotype was found a few times. This chain joins TRBV12-3 or TRBV12-4 and TRBJ2-7, with a tentative D call TRBD2 (5 bases). V was clipped by 6 bases and J by 1 base, with 13 bases between them. This CDR3 has 14 residues. CDR3 region: CASSKNGVSYEQYF. The CDR3 nucleotides are TGTGCCAGCAGCAAAAACGGGGTATCCTACGAGCAGTACTTC.

The rearrangement uses TRBV27 and TRBJ2-3, with a possible D match to TRBD1 (6 bases). Germline-derived CDR1 and CDR2 are MNHEY and SMNVEV (reference sequence). The V and J ends lost 1 base and 6 bases respectively, with 11 bases between them. The CDR3 is 14 residues long. CDR3 loop: CASSLWGRQDTQYF. The DNA for the CDR3 is TGTGCCAGCAGTTTATGGGGGCGACAGGATACGCAGTATTTT.

The chain carries TRBV11-2 and TRBJ1-5; D unresolved. The germline gives CDR1 SGHAT, CDR2 FQNNGV. V was trimmed by 5 bases and J by 4 bases, leaving 15 bases between them. The CDR3 length is 15 residues. For the CDR3, the DNA is TGTGCCAGCAGCGCGCTCTCCCCGGGGAATCAGCCCCAGCATTTT. It codes for CASSALSPGNQPQHF. The whole variable domain, filled in from reference TRBV11-2 and TRBJ1-5, reads EAGVAQSPRYKIIEKRQSVAFWCNPISGHATLYWYQQILGQGPKLLIQFQNNGVVDDSQLPKDRFSAERLKGVDSTLKIQPAKLEDSAVYLCASSALSPGNQPQHFGDGTRLSIL.

The J gene is TRBJ2-5, the V gene TRBV12-3 or TRBV12-4; 7 positions match TRBD1. This CDR3 contains 13 residues. V was clipped by 8 bases and J by 1 base; unmatched bases: 4. The DNA for the CDR3 is TGTGCCAGCGGACAGGCCCTCCAAGAGACCCAGTACTTC. Translated: CASGQALQETQYF.

The rearrangement links TRBV5-6 to TRBJ1-2, with D hard to call. Germline V CDR1 and CDR2: SGHDT, YYEEEE. The V and J ends lost 7 bases and 4 bases respectively, with 14 bases between them. The CDR3 totals 13 residues. CDR3 sequence: CASGFPGIYGYTF. In nucleotides, the CDR3 is TGTGCCAGCGGGTTTCCAGGAATCTATGGCTACACCTTC.

The chain recombines TRBV15 with TRBJ1-1, with D hard to call. CDR1 is LNHNV, CDR2 YYDKDF, per germline (reference sequence). V lost 1 base and J 8 bases, leaving 8 bases between the germline ends. The CDR3 consists of 12 residues. The CDR3 sequence: CATSRGEREAFF. The CDR3, as DNA: TGTGCCACCAGCAGAGGGGAGAGGGAAGCTTTCTTT.

The rearrangement joins TRBV5-1 to TRBJ2-2; 10 bases match TRBD2. Germline CDR1 is SGHRS and CDR2 is YFSETQ. J lost 4 bases, V lost 2 bases, and 5 bases had no gene match. This CDR3 is built from 16 residues. The CDR3 region is CASSFLAGASTGELFF. CDR3 nucleotide sequence: TGCGCCAGCAGCTTTCTAGCGGGGGCTTCCACCGGGGAGCTGTTTTTT.